The 27 T cell receptor beta chains listed next were all sequenced from one sample in a study of blood T cell repertoires in COVID-19. The assay was immunoSEQ multiplex PCR, and TCRdb's table has in-frame clones only and misses some. Of around 140,000 clones listed, around 86% were seen once; the top ten hold around 8.8%. Source material: peripheral blood. The receptors originated from a human donor in a cohort sampled during active COVID-19.

The sample holds a few counts of this clone. The chain has TRBV11-1 and TRBJ2-1; TRBD2 aligns across 7 bases. V lost 1 base, J lost 6 bases, and 6 bases stayed unmatched. CDR1 is SGHAT, CDR2 FQDESV, per germline (reference sequence). The CDR3 has 15 residues. This CDR3 reads CASSLGDYGRNEQFF. The CDR3 coding sequence is TGTGCCAGCAGCTTAGGGGACTATGGTCGCAATGAGCAGTTCTTC. Looking up the rest from reference TRBV11-1 and TRBJ2-1 gives the full variable domain: EAEVAQSPRYKITEKSQAVAFWCDPISGHATLYWYRQILGQGPELLVQFQDESVVDDSQLPKDRFSAERLKGVDSTLKIQPAELGDSAMYLCASSLGDYGRNEQFFGPGTRLTVL.

V and J are TRBV10-3 and TRBJ2-5; D call uncertain. The CDR3 contains 14 residues. Germline CDR1 is ENHRY and CDR2 is SYGVKD. The V gene lost 0 bases and the J gene lost 1 base, with 6 bases spanning the gap. This chain's CDR3 is CAISESQSQETQYF. CDR3 coding DNA: TGTGCCATCAGTGAGTCACAATCCCAAGAGACCCAGTACTTC.

This clone was detected a few times. V gene TRBV28 combines with J gene TRBJ1-2, with TRBD1 as a possible D gene (5 bases). Germline V gives CDR1 MDHEN, CDR2 SYDVKM. V was trimmed by 2 bases and J by 8 bases, leaving 12 bases between them. This CDR3 spans 13 amino acids. This CDR3 reads CASSLDSLKGYTF. DNA for the CDR3: TGTGCCAGCAGTTTAGACAGCCTCAAGGGCTACACCTTC.

The chain employs TRBV5-5 and TRBJ2-7; tentative D call: TRBD1 (6 bases). The CDR3 covers 14 residues. V was shortened by 2 bases and J by 0 bases, with 9 bases between the two germline ends. Germline CDR1 is SGHKS and CDR2 is YYEKEE (reference sequence). The CDR3 reads CASSLGQHSYEQYF. The CDR3 DNA reads as TGTGCCAGCAGCTTAGGACAGCACTCCTACGAGCAGTACTTC.

V usage is TRBV28 and J usage is TRBJ2-3; D gene ambiguous. Deletions cut 0 bases from V and 1 base from J, with 11 bases between. Germline CDR1 MDHEN, CDR2 SYDVKM. The CDR3 sequence is 16 residues long. The CDR3 sequence is CASSLWGSPGTDTQYF. The CDR3 nucleotides read TGTGCCAGCAGTTTATGGGGCAGCCCGGGCACAGATACGCAGTATTTT.

This rearrangement joins TRBV11-2 to TRBJ2-7; D is unclear. Germline-derived CDR1 and CDR2 are SGHAT and FQNNGV. This CDR3 has 15 residues. V was trimmed by 1 base and J by 2 bases, leaving 12 bases between them. The CDR3 nucleotides read TGTGCCAGCAGCTTAGCTCCAGTCCTAGCCTACGAGCAGTACTTC. It codes for CASSLAPVLAYEQYF.

The J gene is TRBJ2-7, the V gene TRBV2; TRBD1 might be the D (6 bases). Germline V gene data show CDR1 as SNHLY and CDR2 as FYNNEI. This CDR3 contains 13 residues. V lost 3 bases to trimming and J lost 5 bases, with 11 bases between them. The CDR3 spells CASSERGWDEQYF. CDR3 DNA: TGTGCCAGCAGTGAGAGGGGGTGGGACGAGCAGTACTTC. Full variable domain (missing parts from reference TRBV2 and TRBJ2-7): EPEVTQTPSHQVTQMGQEVILRCVPISNHLYFYWYRQILGQKVEFLVSFYNNEISEKSEIFDDQFSVERPDGSNFTLKIRSTKLEDSAMYFCASSERGWDEQYFGPGTRLTVT.

The chain joins TRBV6-5 to TRBJ2-7, with D tentatively TRBD2 (5 bases). CDR1 is MNHEY and CDR2 is SVGAGI in the germline V gene. Deletions cut 7 bases from V and 1 base from J, with 11 bases between. This CDR3 contains 13 residues. The CDR3 DNA sequence: TGTGCCAGCACCGAAGGAGGTTCCTACGAGCAGTACTTC. Amino acids: CASTEGGSYEQYF.

The CDR3 region is CASSATGNEQYF. The CDR3 bases are TGTGCCAGCTCAGCGACAGGGAACGAGCAGTACTTC. The chain joins TRBV18 to TRBJ2-7, with 7 bases aligning to TRBD1. Losses at the gene ends were 5 bases for V and 5 bases for J; bases not matched to a gene: 3. CDR1 and CDR2 from the germline V gene are KGHSH and LQKENI. The CDR3 is 12 residues long. The full variable domain, with the rest looked up from reference TRBV18 and TRBJ2-7, is NAGVMQNPRHLVRRRGQEARLRCSPMKGHSHVYWYRQLPEEGLKFMVYLQKENIIDESGMPKERFSAEFPKEGPSILRIQQVVRGDSAAYFCASSATGNEQYFGPGTRLTVT.

This clone was observed a single time. V and J are TRBV10-3 and TRBJ2-1; D remains unclear. There are 16 residues in the CDR3. Germline V lookup: CDR1 ENHRY, CDR2 SYGVKD. V gave up 0 bases and J gave up 0 bases, with 9 bases separating them. Here the CDR3 reads CAISESVTGSYNEQFF. CDR3 DNA: TGTGCCATCAGTGAGTCTGTCACGGGCTCCTACAATGAGCAGTTCTTC.

This sequence joins TRBV3-1 (or the pseudogene TRBV3-2) and TRBJ2-3; weak D call: TRBD1 (5 bases). The CDR3 covers 14 residues. The ends were cut back, 3 bases at V and 11 bases at J, with 18 bases in the middle. Germline V gene lookup returns CDR1 LGHDT and CDR2 YNNKEL (reference sequence). CDR3 region: CASSQQESQGEQYF. CDR3 sequence (DNA): TGTGCCAGCAGCCAGCAGGAAAGCCAAGGGGAGCAGTATTTT.

The J gene is TRBJ1-1, the V gene TRBV7-2; TRBD1 might be the D (6 bases). CDR3 size: 13 residues. Deletions cut 5 bases from V and 10 bases from J, with 17 bases between. Germline CDR1 reads SGHTA; CDR2 reads FQGNSA. DNA for the CDR3: TGTGCCAGCAGCACGCGACAGGCCGTGGGAGCTTTCTTT. This sequence encodes CASSTRQAVGAFF. Full variable domain (outside the CDR3, taken from reference TRBV7-2 and TRBJ1-1): GAGVSQSPSNKVTEKGKDVELRCDPISGHTALYWYRQSLGQGLEFLIYFQGNSAPDKSGLPSDRFSAERTGGSVSTLTIQRTQQEDSAVYLCASSTRQAVGAFFGQGTRLTVV.

The rearrangement joins TRBV27 to TRBJ2-6; possible D gene TRBD1, 6 bases. This CDR3 comprises 16 residues. V lost 4 bases to trimming and J lost 0 bases, with 10 bases between them. The germline gives CDR1 MNHEY, CDR2 SMNVEV (reference sequence). The CDR3 DNA sequence: TGTGCCAGCAGTTCGGGACACAGCTCTGGGGCCAACGTCCTGACTTTC. It yields the protein CASSSGHSSGANVLTF.

This clone has just a few counts. The chain couples TRBV28 to TRBJ2-6, with TRBD1 as a possible D gene (5 bases). Germline lookup yields CDR1 MDHEN and CDR2 SYDVKM. The CDR3 is 14 amino acids. The ends were cut back, 10 bases at V and 0 bases at J, with 10 bases in the middle. The chain's CDR3 is CATVTVSGANVLTF. The CDR3 nucleotides are TGTGCCACCGTGACAGTCTCTGGGGCCAACGTCCTGACTTTC.

The chain links TRBV7-3 to TRBJ2-2; 7 positions agree with TRBD1. After removal of 5 bases from V and 1 base from J, the junction contained 7 bases not matched to a gene. This CDR3 is built from 16 residues. Germline V gene lookup returns CDR1 SGHTA and CDR2 FQGTGA. CDR3 DNA sequence: TGTGCCAGCAGCCCCCGGACAGGACTGAACACCGGGGAGCTGTTTTTT. It yields the protein CASSPRTGLNTGELFF.

The chain employs TRBV5-1 and TRBJ2-7, with D uncertain. The CDR3 spans 13 residues. Germline CDR1 SGHRS, CDR2 YFSETQ. V lost 5 bases and J 4 bases, leaving 13 bases between the germline ends. CDR3 residues: CASSLRLGYEQYF. The CDR3 DNA sequence: TGCGCCAGCAGTTTAAGACTGGGTTACGAGCAGTACTTC.

The chain is built from TRBV9 and TRBJ2-3; D unresolved. The CDR3 runs to 16 residues. V was cut by 0 bases and J by 1 base, with 12 bases left in between. Per the germline V gene, CDR1 is SGDLS and CDR2 is YYNGEE. CDR3 nucleotides: TGTGCCAGCAGCGTAGAGACTGGATCTCGCACAGATACGCAGTATTTT. Amino acid sequence: CASSVETGSRTDTQYF.

This clone was found many times. This sequence joins TRBV19 and TRBJ2-1; D might be TRBD2 (5 bases). This CDR3 region has 15 residues. Trimming took off 5 bases at V and 9 bases at J, with 20 bases between the two ends. CDR1 and CDR2 from the germline V gene are LNHDA and SQIVND (reference sequence). The CDR3 loop reads CASSPWTPGSSEQFF. As DNA, the CDR3 is TGTGCCAGTAGTCCCTGGACTCCTGGCAGCTCTGAGCAGTTCTTC. The complete variable domain, with remaining parts taken from reference TRBV19 and TRBJ2-1, reads DGGITQSPKYLFRKEGQNVTLSCEQNLNHDAMYWYRQDPGQGLRLIYYSQIVNDFQKGDIAEGYSVSREKKESFPLTVTSAQKNPTAFYLCASSPWTPGSSEQFFGPGTRLTVL.

The V call is TRBV5-1, the J call TRBJ2-2, with 10 bases matching TRBD2. V lost 2 bases, J lost 6 bases, and 4 bases stayed unmatched. The CDR3 extends over 15 amino acids. Germline loops: CDR1 SGHRS, CDR2 YFSETQ. CDR3 DNA sequence: TGCGCCAGCAGCTTCATAGCGGGAGGATCCGGGGAGCTGTTTTTT. Protein sequence: CASSFIAGGSGELFF.

This sequence joins TRBV6-2 or TRBV6-3 and TRBJ2-7, with D possibly being TRBD2 (6 bases). Trimming removed 2 bases from V and 1 base from J, with 18 bases in between. CDR1 and CDR2 from the germline V gene are MNHEY and SVGEGT. The CDR3 sequence is 17 residues long. The CDR3: CASSYLRKGGASYEQYF. CDR3 nucleotides: TGTGCCAGCAGTTACCTTCGTAAGGGAGGCGCTTCCTACGAGCAGTACTTC.

J is TRBJ2-7 and V is TRBV29-1, with D possibly matching TRBD2 (6 bases). V was clipped by 5 bases and J by 2 bases, with 13 bases between them. CDR3 length equals 13 residues. CDR1 is SQVTM and CDR2 is ANQGSEA in the germline V gene. This CDR3 is CSVKGTGPYEQYF. The CDR3 region has the DNA TGCAGCGTTAAAGGGACTGGCCCCTACGAGCAGTACTTC.

This chain connects TRBV3-1 (or the pseudogene TRBV3-2) to TRBJ2-6; 7 positions match TRBD2. The junction had 6 bases not matched to a gene; V was cut back by 0 bases and J by 1 base. There are 18 residues in the CDR3. In germline, CDR1 is LGHDT, CDR2 YNNKEL (reference sequence). Here the CDR3 DNA reads TGTGCCAGCAGCCAAGAGGCGGGGAGGGGATCTGGGGCCAACGTCCTGACTTTC. Protein product: CASSQEAGRGSGANVLTF.

In its sample, this clone was seen a few times. The chain uses TRBV27 and TRBJ1-1, with D maybe TRBD1 (6 bases). The CDR3 covers 12 residues. V was shortened by 6 bases and J by 7 bases, with 12 bases between the two germline ends. The germline gives CDR1 MNHEY, CDR2 SMNVEV (reference sequence). CDR3 nucleotide sequence: TGTGCCAGCAGGAAGACCAGGGGTGAAGCTTTCTTT. As protein: CASRKTRGEAFF.

The V and J genes are TRBV9 and TRBJ2-7, with 7 positions matching TRBD2. There are 15 residues in the CDR3. Unmatched junction bases numbered 6, after V lost 3 bases and J lost 0 bases. Looked up from germline, CDR1 is SGDLS and CDR2 is YYNGEE. The DNA for the CDR3 is TGTGCCAGCAGCGAGGGACTAACTAACTCCTACGAGCAGTACTTC. Encoded protein: CASSEGLTNSYEQYF.

This clone was counted between two and nine times. The J gene is TRBJ2-2, the V gene TRBV7-6, with D possibly being TRBD2 (6 bases). The CDR3 is made up of 15 amino acids. Trimming took off 4 bases at V and 7 bases at J, with 16 bases between the two ends. Germline CDR1 SGHVS, CDR2 FNYEAQ. CDR3 sequence (DNA): TGTGCCAGCAGCTCTCAGGGACTTCCGAGCGGGGAGCTGTTTTTT. This sequence encodes CASSSQGLPSGELFF.

The genes are TRBV6-6 and TRBJ2-5; 7 nucleotides line up with TRBD2. V trimming: 5 bases; J trimming: 2 bases; junction bases outside the gene matches: 14. This CDR3 is built from 17 residues. Per germline, CDR1 MNHNY and CDR2 SVGAGI (reference sequence). The CDR3 bases are TGTGCCAGCAGTCGCGGGCTTCTGGGGAGGGATCAAGAGACCCAGTACTTC. This gives the protein CASSRGLLGRDQETQYF.

V is TRBV3-1 (or the pseudogene TRBV3-2) and J is TRBJ2-7, with D perhaps TRBD2 (6 bases). The CDR3 contains 14 residues. The V gene lost 3 bases and the J gene lost 4 bases, with 13 bases spanning the gap. Germline CDR1 is LGHDT and CDR2 is YNNKEL (reference sequence). The CDR3: CASSQRDGGYEQYF. In DNA form, the CDR3 reads TGTGCCAGCAGCCAGCGGGACGGCGGGTACGAGCAGTACTTC.